The clone carrying this T cell receptor (beta chain) was observed at least ten times. Its antigen is still unknown. The data derive from a study of read filtering for tumor transcriptome and immune sequencing. Overall study context: R-ISS stage counts were fewer than ten for I, about 15 for II, 7 for III.

Molecular barcoded adaptors covering alpha/delta and beta/gamma chains were used on roughly 400 ng RNA. TCRdb re-derived calls from the reads in MiXCR, one entry per CDR3 protein. Seen here are fewer than 25,000 distinct CDR3 sequences, under 25% observed once, and the top ten hold 17%. Notes on the study in general: The sorted CD138-negative fraction was a mixed bone marrow immune population, not purified T cells. Compared with RNA-seq, IR-seq gave much higher clonotype depth and reliability.

The sequencing sample was made of a population of CD138-negative cells sorted from bone marrow. This sequence originates from a donor over 35 with multiple myeloma.

CDR3 in amino acids: CASSSGSNQPQHF. CDR3 sequence (DNA): TGTGCCAGCAGTTCGGGAAGCAATCAGCCCCAGCATTTT. The chain employs TRBV12-3 or TRBV12-4 and TRBJ1-5, with D hard to call. V lost 4 bases and J 1 base, leaving 5 bases between the germline ends. CDR3 length: 13 residues.